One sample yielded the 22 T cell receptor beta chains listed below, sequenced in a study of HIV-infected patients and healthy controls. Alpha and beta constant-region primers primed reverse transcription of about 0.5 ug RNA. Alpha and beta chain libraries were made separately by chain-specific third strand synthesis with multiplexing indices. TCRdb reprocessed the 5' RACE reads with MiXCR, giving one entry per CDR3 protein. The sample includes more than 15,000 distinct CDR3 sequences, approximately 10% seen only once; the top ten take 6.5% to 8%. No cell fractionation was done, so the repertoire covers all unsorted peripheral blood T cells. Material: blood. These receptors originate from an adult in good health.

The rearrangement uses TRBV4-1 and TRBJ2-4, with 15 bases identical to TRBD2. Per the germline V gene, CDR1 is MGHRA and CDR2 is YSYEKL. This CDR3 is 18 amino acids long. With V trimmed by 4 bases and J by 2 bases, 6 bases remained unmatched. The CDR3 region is CASSPGLAGGLPKNIQYF. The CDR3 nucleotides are TGCGCCAGCAGCCCTGGACTAGCGGGAGGGTTGCCCAAAAACATTCAGTACTTC.

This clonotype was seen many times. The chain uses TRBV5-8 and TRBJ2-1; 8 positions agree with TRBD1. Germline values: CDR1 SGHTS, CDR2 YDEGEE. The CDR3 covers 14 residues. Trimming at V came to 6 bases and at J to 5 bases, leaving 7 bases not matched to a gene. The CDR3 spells CASIQTGVDNEQFF. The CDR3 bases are TGTGCCAGCATCCAGACAGGGGTTGACAATGAGCAGTTCTTC.

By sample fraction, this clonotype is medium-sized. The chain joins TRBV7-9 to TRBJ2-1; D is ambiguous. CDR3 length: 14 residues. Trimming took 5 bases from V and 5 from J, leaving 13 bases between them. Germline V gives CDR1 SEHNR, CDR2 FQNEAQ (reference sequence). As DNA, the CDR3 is TGTGCCAGCAGCCCAGCCGTACCCAACAATGAGCAGTTCTTC. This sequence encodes CASSPAVPNNEQFF.

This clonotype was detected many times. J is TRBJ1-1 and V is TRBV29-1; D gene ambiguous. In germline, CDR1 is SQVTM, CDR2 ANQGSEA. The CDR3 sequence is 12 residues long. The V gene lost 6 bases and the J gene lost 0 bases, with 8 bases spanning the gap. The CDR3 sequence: CSVPSLNTEAFF. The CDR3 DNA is TGCAGCGTACCAAGCTTGAACACTGAAGCTTTCTTT.

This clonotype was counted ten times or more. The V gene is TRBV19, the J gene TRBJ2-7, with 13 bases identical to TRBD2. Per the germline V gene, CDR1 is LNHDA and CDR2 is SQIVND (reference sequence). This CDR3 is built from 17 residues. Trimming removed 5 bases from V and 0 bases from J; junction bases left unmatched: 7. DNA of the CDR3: TGTGCCAGTAGTCCCGGGACTAGCGGGGAAAGCTCCTACGAGCAGTACTTC. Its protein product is CASSPGTSGESSYEQYF.

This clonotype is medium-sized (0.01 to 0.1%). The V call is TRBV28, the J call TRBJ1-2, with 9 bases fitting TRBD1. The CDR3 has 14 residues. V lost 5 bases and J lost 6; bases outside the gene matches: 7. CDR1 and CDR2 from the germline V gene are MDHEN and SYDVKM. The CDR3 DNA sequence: TGTGCCAGCAGTAGGACAGGGGTAATGCATGGCTACACCTTC. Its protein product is CASSRTGVMHGYTF.

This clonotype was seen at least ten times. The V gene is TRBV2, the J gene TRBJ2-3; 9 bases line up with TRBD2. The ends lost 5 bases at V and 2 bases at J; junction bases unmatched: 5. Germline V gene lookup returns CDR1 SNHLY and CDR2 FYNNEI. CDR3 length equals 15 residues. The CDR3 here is CASSYGGRATDTQYF. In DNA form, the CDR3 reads TGTGCCAGCAGTTATGGCGGGAGGGCCACAGATACGCAGTATTTT.

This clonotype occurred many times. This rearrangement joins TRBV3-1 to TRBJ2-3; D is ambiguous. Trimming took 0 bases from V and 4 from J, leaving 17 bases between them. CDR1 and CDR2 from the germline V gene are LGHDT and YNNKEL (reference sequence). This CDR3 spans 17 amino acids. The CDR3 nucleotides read TGTGCCAGCAGCCAAGATCGCTGGGCCATGGCGGCAGATACGCAGTATTTT. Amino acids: CASSQDRWAMAADTQYF.

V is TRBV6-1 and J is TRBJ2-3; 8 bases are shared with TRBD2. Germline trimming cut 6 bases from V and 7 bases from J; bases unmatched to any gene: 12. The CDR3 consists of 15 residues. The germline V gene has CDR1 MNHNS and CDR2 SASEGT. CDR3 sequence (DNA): TGTGCCAGCAGATCATTTAGCGGGGAAGTTAATACGCAGTATTTT. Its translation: CASRSFSGEVNTQYF.

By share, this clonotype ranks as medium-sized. Here the CDR3 DNA reads TGTGCCAGCAGTTCAGGGTCCCAACAAGTCGAGCAGTACTTC. It is translated as CASSSGSQQVEQYF. The V call is TRBV28, the J call TRBJ2-7; D might be TRBD1 (5 bases). CDR1 and CDR2 from the germline V gene are MDHEN and SYDVKM. The V end lost 4 bases, the J end lost 6 bases, and 16 bases lay between the germline ends. CDR3 length: 14 amino acids.

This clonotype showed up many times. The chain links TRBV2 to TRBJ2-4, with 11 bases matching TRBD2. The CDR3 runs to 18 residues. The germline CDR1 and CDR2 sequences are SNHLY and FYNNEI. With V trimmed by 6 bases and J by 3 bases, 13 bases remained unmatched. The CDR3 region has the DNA TGTGCCAGCAGGACGACTAGCGGGAATGGGGTTGGCAAAAACATTCAGTACTTC. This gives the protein CASRTTSGNGVGKNIQYF.

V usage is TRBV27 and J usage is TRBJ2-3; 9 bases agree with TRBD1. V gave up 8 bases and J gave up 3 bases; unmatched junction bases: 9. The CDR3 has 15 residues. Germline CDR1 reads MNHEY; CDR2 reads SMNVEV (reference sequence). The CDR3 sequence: CASRPGTGRTDTQYF. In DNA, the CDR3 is TGTGCCAGCCGTCCCGGGACAGGGAGGACAGATACGCAGTATTTT.

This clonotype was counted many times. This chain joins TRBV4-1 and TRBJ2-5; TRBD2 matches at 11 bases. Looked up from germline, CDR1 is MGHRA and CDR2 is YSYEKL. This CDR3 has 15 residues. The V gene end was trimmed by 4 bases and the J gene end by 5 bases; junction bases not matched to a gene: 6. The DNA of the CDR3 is TGCGCCAGCAGCCTCACTAGCGGGAGCCAGGAGACCCAGTACTTC. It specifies CASSLTSGSQETQYF.

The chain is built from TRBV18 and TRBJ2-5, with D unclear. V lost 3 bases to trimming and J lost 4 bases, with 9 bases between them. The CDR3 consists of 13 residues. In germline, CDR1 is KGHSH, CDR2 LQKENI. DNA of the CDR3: TGTGCCAGCTCACCGACCACCGCAGAGACCCAGTACTTC. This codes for CASSPTTAETQYF.

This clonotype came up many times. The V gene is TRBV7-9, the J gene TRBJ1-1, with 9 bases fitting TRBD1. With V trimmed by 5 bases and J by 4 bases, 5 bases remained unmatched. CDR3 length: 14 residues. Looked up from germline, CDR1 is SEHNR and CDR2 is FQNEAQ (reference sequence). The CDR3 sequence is CASSLGQGVTEAFF. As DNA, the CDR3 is TGTGCCAGCAGCCTGGGACAGGGTGTCACTGAAGCTTTCTTT.

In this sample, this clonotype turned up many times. The CDR3 reads CASSQSAGGNTIYF. DNA for the CDR3: TGTGCCAGCAGCCAATCAGCGGGGGGAAACACCATATATTTT. The chain has TRBV16 and TRBJ1-3; D remains ambiguous. This CDR3 region has 14 residues. V was trimmed by 0 bases and J by 4 bases, leaving 7 bases between them. Germline values: CDR1 KGHSY, CDR2 FQNENV.

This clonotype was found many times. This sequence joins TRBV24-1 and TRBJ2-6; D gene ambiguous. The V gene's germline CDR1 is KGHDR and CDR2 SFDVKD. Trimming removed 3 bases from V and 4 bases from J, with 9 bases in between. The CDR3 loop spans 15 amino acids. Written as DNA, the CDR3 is TGTGCCACCAGTGATCCCAGGACGGGGGCCAACGTCCTGACTTTC. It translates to CATSDPRTGANVLTF.

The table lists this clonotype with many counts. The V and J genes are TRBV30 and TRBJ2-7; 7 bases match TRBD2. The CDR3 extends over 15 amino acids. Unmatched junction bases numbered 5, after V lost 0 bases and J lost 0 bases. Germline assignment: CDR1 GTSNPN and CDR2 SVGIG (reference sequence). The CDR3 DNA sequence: TGTGCCTGGAGTGTTGGGATAGCGGGCTCCTACGAGCAGTACTTC. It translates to CAWSVGIAGSYEQYF.

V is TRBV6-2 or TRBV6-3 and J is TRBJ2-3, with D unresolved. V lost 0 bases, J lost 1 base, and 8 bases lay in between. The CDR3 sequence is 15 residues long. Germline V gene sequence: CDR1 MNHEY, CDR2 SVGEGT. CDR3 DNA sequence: TGTGCCAGCAGTTACTCGCGGTTTGGCACAGATACGCAGTATTTT. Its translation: CASSYSRFGTDTQYF.

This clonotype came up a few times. CDR3 bases: TGTGCCAGCAGGAGGGCTGTGCGGGGCTACACCTTC. Its translation: CASRRAVRGYTF. The chain is built from TRBV6-6 and TRBJ1-2; the D is unclear. This CDR3 is built from 12 residues. The V gene lost 6 bases and the J gene lost 8 bases, with 13 bases spanning the gap. From germline, CDR1 is MNHNY and CDR2 SVGAGI (reference sequence).

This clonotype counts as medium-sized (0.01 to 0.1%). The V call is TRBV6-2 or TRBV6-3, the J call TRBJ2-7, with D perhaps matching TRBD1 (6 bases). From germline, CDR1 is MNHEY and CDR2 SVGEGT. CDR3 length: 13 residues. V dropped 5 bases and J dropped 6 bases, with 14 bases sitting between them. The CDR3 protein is CASSKKQGFEQYF. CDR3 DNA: TGTGCCAGCAGTAAAAAACAGGGATTCGAGCAGTACTTC.

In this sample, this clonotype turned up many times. The CDR3, as DNA: TGTGCCAGCAGTTTAAGAACTAGCGGGAGGGACACCGGGGAGCTGTTTTTT. Protein: CASSLRTSGRDTGELFF. The chain is built from TRBV12-3 or TRBV12-4 and TRBJ2-2, with TRBD2 matching 13 bases. The ends lost 2 bases at V and 3 bases at J; junction bases unmatched: 3. This CDR3 has 17 residues.